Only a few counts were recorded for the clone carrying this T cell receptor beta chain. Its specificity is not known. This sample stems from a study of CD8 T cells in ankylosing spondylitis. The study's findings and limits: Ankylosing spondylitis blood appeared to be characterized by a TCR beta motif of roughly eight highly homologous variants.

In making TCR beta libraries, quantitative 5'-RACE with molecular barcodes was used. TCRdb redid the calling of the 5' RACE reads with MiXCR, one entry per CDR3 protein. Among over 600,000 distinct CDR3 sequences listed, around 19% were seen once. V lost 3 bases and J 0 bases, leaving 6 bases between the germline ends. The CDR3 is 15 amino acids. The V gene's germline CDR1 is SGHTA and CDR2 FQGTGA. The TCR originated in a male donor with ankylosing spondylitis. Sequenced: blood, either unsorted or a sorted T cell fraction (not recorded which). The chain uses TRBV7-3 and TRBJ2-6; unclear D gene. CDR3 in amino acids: CASSLHNSGANVLTF. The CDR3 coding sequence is TGTGCCAGCAGCTTGCACAACTCTGGGGCCAACGTCCTGACTTTC. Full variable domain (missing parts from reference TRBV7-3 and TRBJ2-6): GAGVSQTPSNKVTEKGKYVELRCDPISGHTALYWYRQSLGQGPEFLIYFQGTGAADDSGLPNDRFFAVRPEGSVSTLKIQRTERGDSAVYLCASSLHNSGANVLTFGAGSRLTVL.